Listed here are 25 T cell receptor beta chains from one sample, sequenced in a study of T cell clones after liver transplantation. Data came from immunoSEQ multiplex PCR; TCRdb stores just in-frame clones and leaves some out. The data show approximately 100,000 clones, roughly four fifths seen once. Material: CD4+ T cells from blood, obtained around 4 years after liver transplant. The receptors stem from a human patient who received a liver transplant. These T cells may partly come from the graft donor.

The chain employs TRBV2 and TRBJ1-6; tentative D call: TRBD1 (5 bases). CDR1 is SNHLY and CDR2 is FYNNEI in the germline V gene. V was trimmed by 7 bases and J by 10 bases, leaving 11 bases between them. CDR3 size: 12 residues. The CDR3 DNA is TGTGCCAGCAAGGGGAACCGATCACCCCTCCACTTT. It specifies CASKGNRSPLHF. Complete variable domain (other parts from reference TRBV2 and TRBJ1-6): EPEVTQTPSHQVTQMGQEVILRCVPISNHLYFYWYRQILGQKVEFLVSFYNNEISEKSEIFDDQFSVERPDGSNFTLKIRSTKLEDSAMYFCASKGNRSPLHFGNGTRLTVT.

This clone was detected only once. The chain combines TRBV5-1 with TRBJ2-6, with a possible D match to TRBD2 (6 bases). This CDR3 has 18 residues. CDR1 is SGHRS and CDR2 is YFSETQ in the germline V gene. The V end was cut by 0 bases, the J end by 0 bases, with 13 bases between. CDR3 nucleotide sequence: TGCGCCAGCAGCTTGGCCTTTGCGGGGAGCTCTGGGGCCAACGTCCTGACTTTC. This codes for CASSLAFAGSSGANVLTF.

This rearrangement joins TRBV5-1 to TRBJ2-7; D remains ambiguous. The CDR3 is 14 residues long. V lost 0 bases and J 7 bases, leaving 14 bases between the germline ends. The V gene's germline CDR1 is SGHRS and CDR2 YFSETQ. CDR3 in amino acids: CASSLEAGLGEQYF. The CDR3 DNA reads as TGCGCCAGCAGCTTGGAGGCAGGCCTAGGAGAGCAGTACTTC.

The rearrangement links TRBV28 to TRBJ1-2; D remains unclear. The ends were cut back, 8 bases at V and 0 bases at J, with 22 bases in the middle. Germline V gene data show CDR1 as MDHEN and CDR2 as SYDVKM. The CDR3 loop spans 17 amino acids. This CDR3 is CASLPSQVGGTNYGYTF. As DNA, the CDR3 is TGTGCCAGCCTACCCAGTCAGGTCGGTGGTACTAACTATGGCTACACCTTC.

The chain links TRBV28 to TRBJ2-5; D call uncertain. Trimming pared 2 bases from V and 7 bases from J, leaving 26 bases between. This CDR3 is 18 amino acids long. Germline CDR1 and CDR2: MDHEN and SYDVKM. CDR3 DNA sequence: TGTGCCAGCAGTTTAATCGGTAATAGACGTAGTATTCTGGGGACCCAGTACTTC. This sequence encodes CASSLIGNRRSILGTQYF.

This clone was seen a few times. The chain combines TRBV9 with TRBJ2-7; 8 bases fit TRBD1. Germline-derived CDR1 and CDR2 are SGDLS and YYNGEE. The CDR3 totals 14 residues. J gave up 6 bases and V 0 bases, and 5 bases lay outside the gene matches. For the CDR3, the DNA is TGTGCCAGCAGCGTAGCTACAACAGGGGGCGAGCAGTACTTC. Its protein is CASSVATTGGEQYF.

The chain combines TRBV5-1 with TRBJ2-5, with 9 nucleotides matching TRBD2. Germline V gene lookup returns CDR1 SGHRS and CDR2 YFSETQ. There are 18 residues in the CDR3. V trimming: 0 bases; J trimming: 7 bases; junction bases outside the gene matches: 16. This CDR3 is CASSLEAARRGGQGTQYF. The DNA for the CDR3 is TGCGCCAGCAGCTTGGAAGCTGCACGGCGGGGGGGCCAGGGGACCCAGTACTTC. Full variable domain (missing parts from reference TRBV5-1 and TRBJ2-5): KAGVTQTPRYLIKTRGQQVTLSCSPISGHRSVSWYQQTPGQGLQFLFEYFSETQRNKGNFPGRFSGRQFSNSRSEMNVSTLELGDSALYLCASSLEAARRGGQGTQYFGPGTRLLVL.

This chain links TRBV25-1 with TRBJ1-6; 7 bases map to TRBD1. With 3 bases clipped from V and 3 bases from J, the junction kept 5 bases outside the gene matches. This CDR3 region has 16 residues. The V gene's germline CDR1 is MGHDK and CDR2 SYGVNS. The DNA of the CDR3 is TGTGCCAGCAGTGACTCACAGGGGATCTATAATTCACCCCTCCACTTT. This codes for CASSDSQGIYNSPLHF.

The chain combines TRBV5-5 with TRBJ1-1; D not resolved. CDR1 and CDR2 from the germline V gene are SGHKS and YYEKEE (reference sequence). The germline V and J ends were trimmed by 4 bases and 6 bases, with 13 bases remaining between them. The CDR3 totals 13 residues. CDR3 protein: CASSLRVGSEAFF. In DNA, the CDR3 is TGTGCCAGCAGCCTGAGAGTTGGTTCTGAAGCTTTCTTT.

This clone turned up a few times. V is TRBV14 and J is TRBJ2-1, with 8 positions matching TRBD1. With V trimmed by 0 bases and J by 7 bases, 11 bases remained unmatched. Germline V gene lookup returns CDR1 SGHDN and CDR2 FVKESK. CDR3 length: 17 amino acids. Written as DNA, the CDR3 is TGTGCCAGCAGCCAAGAGTTACCAGGGGGCGCGGGGAATGAGCAGTTCTTC. It yields the protein CASSQELPGGAGNEQFF.

DNA of the CDR3: TGTGCCAGCAGTAGGACAAGGAATCAGCCCCAGCATTTT. Its translation is CASSRTRNQPQHF. The chain is built from TRBV6-5 and TRBJ1-5; maybe TRBD1 (5 bases). Deletions cut 5 bases from V and 4 bases from J, with 9 bases between. The CDR3 sequence is 13 residues long. Germline V gene lookup returns CDR1 MNHEY and CDR2 SVGAGI.

V usage is TRBV30 and J usage is TRBJ1-1; 7 nucleotides agree with TRBD1. Trimming took 4 bases from V and 5 from J; bases not matched to a gene: 10. Germline values: CDR1 GTSNPN, CDR2 SVGIG (reference sequence). The length of the CDR3 is 14 residues. DNA of the CDR3: TGTGCCTGGACGGTCTCCAGGGGGTCAACTGAAGCTTTCTTT. Protein product: CAWTVSRGSTEAFF.

The V gene is TRBV19, the J gene TRBJ2-3, with 11 bases fitting TRBD2. Germline lookup yields CDR1 LNHDA and CDR2 SQIVND (reference sequence). Losses at the gene ends were 6 bases for V and 6 bases for J; bases not matched to a gene: 5. This CDR3 is built from 14 residues. The CDR3 protein is CASSRGLAADTQYF. The CDR3 region has the DNA TGTGCCAGTAGCCGGGGACTAGCGGCGGATACGCAGTATTTT.

The V and J genes are TRBV15 and TRBJ1-5, with 7 bases identical to TRBD1. The CDR3 is 15 residues long. Germline assignment: CDR1 LNHNV and CDR2 YYDKDF (reference sequence). Trimming removed 9 bases from V and 1 base from J; junction bases left unmatched: 9. The chain's CDR3 is CATTPGGPSNQPQHF. The CDR3 DNA sequence: TGTGCCACGACCCCAGGGGGACCAAGCAATCAGCCCCAGCATTTT.

V usage is TRBV5-1 and J usage is TRBJ2-5; 10 bases fit TRBD2. The CDR3 length is 14 residues. With 0 bases clipped from V and 7 bases from J, the junction kept 3 bases outside the gene matches. Germline CDR1 is SGHRS and CDR2 is YFSETQ. The CDR3, as DNA: TGCGCCAGCAGCTTGGCGGCTAGCGGGAGGACCCAGTACTTC. It specifies CASSLAASGRTQYF.

The rearrangement links TRBV5-5 to TRBJ1-1; no firm D call. Trimming cost V 4 bases and J 0 bases, with 16 bases left between them. This CDR3 is built from 16 residues. Germline CDR1 is SGHKS and CDR2 is YYEKEE (reference sequence). CDR3 in DNA: TGTGCCAGCAGCCCGGCGGGCGGCTCGATGAACACTGAAGCTTTCTTT. Amino acids: CASSPAGGSMNTEAFF.

Note on this clone: The junction shows a germline mismatch at one end, possibly a read error. The chain has TRBV4-3 and TRBJ2-7; D not certain. The CDR3 extends over 12 amino acids. Germline CDR1 and CDR2: LGHNA and YSLEER. In DNA form, the CDR3 reads TGCGCCAGCAGCCAGGGATCCTCCGAGCAGTACTTC. Translating it yields CASSQGSSEQYF.

This chain connects TRBV15 to TRBJ1-1, with unresolved D. The V end was cut by 9 bases, the J end by 1 base, with 15 bases between. This CDR3 has 14 amino acids. Germline CDR1 reads LNHNV; CDR2 reads YYDKDF (reference sequence). This CDR3 is CATTLGSENTEAFF. The CDR3 bases are TGTGCCACAACCCTCGGGTCAGAGAACACTGAAGCTTTCTTT.

The chain employs TRBV7-8 and TRBJ1-5; D is undetermined. CDR3 length: 16 residues. Trimming removed 1 base from V and 0 bases from J, with 10 bases in between. Germline V lookup: CDR1 SGHVS, CDR2 FQNEAQ. The CDR3 region is CASSLGTGISNQPQHF. CDR3 nucleotide sequence: TGTGCCAGCAGCTTAGGGACGGGAATTAGCAATCAGCCCCAGCATTTT. Full variable domain (remainder filled in from reference TRBV7-8 and TRBJ1-5): GAGVSQSPRYKVAKRGQDVALRCDPISGHVSLFWYQQALGQGPEFLTYFQNEAQLDKSGLPSDRFFAERPEGSVSTLKIQRTQQEDSAVYLCASSLGTGISNQPQHFGDGTRLSIL.

V gene TRBV27 combines with J gene TRBJ2-5, with a tentative D call TRBD1 (6 bases). The CDR3 spans 13 residues. V was shortened by 6 bases and J by 4 bases, with 12 bases between the two germline ends. CDR1 is MNHEY and CDR2 is SMNVEV in the germline V gene (reference sequence). This chain's CDR3 is CASSHRVVETQYF. The CDR3 DNA reads as TGTGCCAGCAGCCACAGGGTTGTAGAGACCCAGTACTTC.

This rearrangement joins TRBV2 to TRBJ1-1; D gene ambiguous. The CDR3 loop spans 12 amino acids. Germline lookup yields CDR1 SNHLY and CDR2 FYNNEI. The ends were cut back, 2 bases at V and 1 base at J, with 2 bases in the middle. CDR3 DNA sequence: TGTGCCAGCAGTGAACCGAACACTGAAGCTTTCTTT. It translates to CASSEPNTEAFF.

The V call is TRBV21-1, the J call TRBJ2-5; the DNA was not compared with TRBD2, the D call given in the table. TRBV21-1 is a documented pseudogene. The CDR3 runs to 19 residues. The CDR3 coding sequence is TGTGCCAGCAGCAAATGGGCGCGGACTAGCGGGAGTAGCCAAGAGACCCAGTACTTC. Encoded protein: CASSKWARTSGSSQETQYF.

The V gene is TRBV10-1, the J gene TRBJ2-2, with unresolved D. V lost 2 bases, J lost 3 bases, and 7 bases lay in between. From germline, CDR1 is WNHNN and CDR2 SYGVQD (reference sequence). The CDR3 sequence is 14 residues long. CDR3 sequence reads: CASSESPDTGELFF. The CDR3 DNA reads as TGCGCCAGCAGTGAGAGTCCAGACACCGGGGAGCTGTTTTTT.

This chain connects TRBV9 to TRBJ2-1, with 10 positions matching TRBD2. There are 17 residues in the CDR3. J lost 4 bases, V lost 1 base, and 8 bases had no gene match. CDR1 is SGDLS and CDR2 is YYNGEE in the germline V gene. Written as DNA, the CDR3 is TGTGCCAGCAGCGTATCTACTAGCGGGGTTTCATACAATGAGCAGTTCTTC. This codes for CASSVSTSGVSYNEQFF.

This clone has just a few counts. The chain's CDR3 is CASSLGDSYNEQFF. CDR3 bases: TGCGCCAGCAGCTTGGGGGACAGTTACAATGAGCAGTTCTTC. The J gene is TRBJ2-1, the V gene TRBV5-1, with 7 nucleotides matching TRBD1. The CDR3 is 14 amino acids. Germline CDR1 reads SGHRS; CDR2 reads YFSETQ. V shed 0 bases and J 4 bases; nucleotides not matched to a gene: 1.